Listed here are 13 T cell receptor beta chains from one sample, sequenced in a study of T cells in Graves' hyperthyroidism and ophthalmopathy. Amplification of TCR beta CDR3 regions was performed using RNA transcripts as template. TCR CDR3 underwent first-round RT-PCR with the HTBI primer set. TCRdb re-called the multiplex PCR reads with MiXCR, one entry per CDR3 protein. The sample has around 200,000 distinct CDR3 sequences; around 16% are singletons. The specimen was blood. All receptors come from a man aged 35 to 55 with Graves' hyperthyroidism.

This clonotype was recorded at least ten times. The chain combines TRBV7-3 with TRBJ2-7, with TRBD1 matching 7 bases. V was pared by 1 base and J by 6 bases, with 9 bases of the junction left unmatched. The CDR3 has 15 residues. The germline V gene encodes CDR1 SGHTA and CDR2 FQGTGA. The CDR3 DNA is TGTGCCAGCAGCTTAATCGGGACAGCCTCGTTCGAGCAGTACTTC. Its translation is CASSLIGTASFEQYF. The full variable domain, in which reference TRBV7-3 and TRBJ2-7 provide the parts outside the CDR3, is GAGVSQTPSNKVTEKGKYVELRCDPISGHTALYWYRQSLGQGPEFLIYFQGTGAADDSGLPNDRFFAVRPEGSVSTLKIQRTERGDSAVYLCASSLIGTASFEQYFGPGTRLTVT.

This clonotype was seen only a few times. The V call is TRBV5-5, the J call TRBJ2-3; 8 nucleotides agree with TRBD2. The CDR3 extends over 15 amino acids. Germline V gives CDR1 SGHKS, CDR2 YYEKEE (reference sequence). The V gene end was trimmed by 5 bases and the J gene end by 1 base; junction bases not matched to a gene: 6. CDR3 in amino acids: CASRAGGGGTDTQYF. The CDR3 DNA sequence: TGTGCCAGCAGGGCGGGGGGAGGGGGCACAGATACGCAGTATTTT.

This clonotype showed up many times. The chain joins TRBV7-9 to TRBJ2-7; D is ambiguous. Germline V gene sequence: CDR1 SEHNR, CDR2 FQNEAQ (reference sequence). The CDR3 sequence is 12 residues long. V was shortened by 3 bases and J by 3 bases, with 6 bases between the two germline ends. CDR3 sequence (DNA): TGTGCCAGCAGCTTTAGGCGCTACGAGCAGTACTTC. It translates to CASSFRRYEQYF. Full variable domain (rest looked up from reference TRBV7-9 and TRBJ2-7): DTGVSQNPRHKITKRGQNVTFRCDPISEHNRLYWYRQTLGQGPEFLTYFQNEAQLEKSRLLSDRFSAERPKGSFSTLEIQRTEQGDSAMYLCASSFRRYEQYFGPGTRLTVT.

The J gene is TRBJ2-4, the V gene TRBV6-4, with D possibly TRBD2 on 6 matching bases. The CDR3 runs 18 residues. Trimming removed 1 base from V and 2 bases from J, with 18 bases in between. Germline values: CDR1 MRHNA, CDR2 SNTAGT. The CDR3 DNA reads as TGTGCCAGCAGTGACTTGAGACGGACTACGGGGTCCAAAAACATTCAGTACTTC. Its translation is CASSDLRRTTGSKNIQYF.

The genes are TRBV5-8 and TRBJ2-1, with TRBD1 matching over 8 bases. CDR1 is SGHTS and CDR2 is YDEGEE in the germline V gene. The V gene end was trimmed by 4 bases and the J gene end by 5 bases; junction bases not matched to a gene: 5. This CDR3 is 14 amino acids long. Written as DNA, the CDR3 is TGTGCCAGCAGCGGACAGGGTAGCAACAATGAGCAGTTCTTC. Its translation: CASSGQGSNNEQFF.

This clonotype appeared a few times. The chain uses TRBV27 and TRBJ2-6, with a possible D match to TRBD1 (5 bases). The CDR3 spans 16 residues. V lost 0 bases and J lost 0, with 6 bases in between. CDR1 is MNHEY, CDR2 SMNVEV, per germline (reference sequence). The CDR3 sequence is CASSLSDSSGANVLTF. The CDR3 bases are TGTGCCAGCAGTTTATCCGACAGCTCTGGGGCCAACGTCCTGACTTTC.

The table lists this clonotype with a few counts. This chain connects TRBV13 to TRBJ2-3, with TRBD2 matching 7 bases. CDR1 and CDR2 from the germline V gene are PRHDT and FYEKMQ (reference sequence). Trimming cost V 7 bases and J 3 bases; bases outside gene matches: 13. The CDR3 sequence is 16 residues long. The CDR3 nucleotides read TGTGCCAGCACAACCCGTTTGGCGGGGGTGACAGATACGCAGTATTTT. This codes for CASTTRLAGVTDTQYF.

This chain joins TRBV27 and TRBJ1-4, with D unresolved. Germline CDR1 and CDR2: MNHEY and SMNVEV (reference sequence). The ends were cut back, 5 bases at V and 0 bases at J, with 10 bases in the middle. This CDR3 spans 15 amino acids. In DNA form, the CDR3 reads TGTGCCAGCAGTGTCCGGGAGTCAACTAATGAAAAACTGTTTTTT. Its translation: CASSVRESTNEKLFF.

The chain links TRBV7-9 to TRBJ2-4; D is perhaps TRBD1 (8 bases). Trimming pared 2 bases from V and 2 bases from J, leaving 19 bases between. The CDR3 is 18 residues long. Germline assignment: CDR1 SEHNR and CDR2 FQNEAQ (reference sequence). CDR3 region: CASSLRSGQGGSKNIQYF. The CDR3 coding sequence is TGTGCCAGCAGCTTAAGGTCCGGACAGGGAGGGTCCAAAAACATTCAGTACTTC.

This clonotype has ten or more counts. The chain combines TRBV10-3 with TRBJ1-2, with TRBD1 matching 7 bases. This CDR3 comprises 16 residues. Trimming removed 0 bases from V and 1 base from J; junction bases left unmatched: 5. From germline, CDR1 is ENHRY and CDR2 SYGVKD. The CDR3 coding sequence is TGTGCCATCAGTGAGTCGGGGGACAGCGGTAACTATGGCTACACCTTC. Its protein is CAISESGDSGNYGYTF.

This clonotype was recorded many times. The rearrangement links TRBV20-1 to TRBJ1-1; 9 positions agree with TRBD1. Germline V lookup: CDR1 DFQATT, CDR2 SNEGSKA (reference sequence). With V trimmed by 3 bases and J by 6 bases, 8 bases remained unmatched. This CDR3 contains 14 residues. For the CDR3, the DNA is TGCAGTGCTAGTCCGGGACAGGGTTTCGCTGAAGCTTTCTTT. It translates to CSASPGQGFAEAFF.

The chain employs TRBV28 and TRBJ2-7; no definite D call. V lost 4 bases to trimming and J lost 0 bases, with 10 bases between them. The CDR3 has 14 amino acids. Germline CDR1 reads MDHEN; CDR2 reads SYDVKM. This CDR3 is CASSSGGSSYEQYF. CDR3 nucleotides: TGTGCCAGCAGTTCGGGCGGCAGCTCCTACGAGCAGTACTTC.

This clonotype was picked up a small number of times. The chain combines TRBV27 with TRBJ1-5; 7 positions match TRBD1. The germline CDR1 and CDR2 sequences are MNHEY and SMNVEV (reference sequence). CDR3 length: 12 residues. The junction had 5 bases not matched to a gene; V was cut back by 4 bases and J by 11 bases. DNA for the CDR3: TGTGCCAGCAGTTCTCCTGGGACAGCCCAGCATTTT. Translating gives CASSSPGTAQHF.